These 4 T cell receptor beta chains came from one sample sequenced in a study of control samples from healthy donors and cancer patients. Some clones are missing from TCRdb's copy, which holds only in-frame ones; the method was immunoSEQ multiplex PCR. Of 65,000 to 85,000 clones listed, 87% are singletons. The sequenced sample consisted of PBMCs. These TCRs come from a woman aged 50 to 60 with head and neck cancer.

There are a few counts of this clone. The chain employs TRBV3-1 (or the pseudogene TRBV3-2) and TRBJ2-1; D is possibly TRBD1 or TRBD2 (5 bases each). This CDR3 comprises 17 residues. V lost 0 bases and J 0 bases, leaving 12 bases between the germline ends. Looked up from germline, CDR1 is LGHDT and CDR2 is YNNKEL (reference sequence). CDR3 coding DNA: TGTGCCAGCAGCCAAGATATCGGTGGGGGCTCCTACAATGAGCAGTTCTTC. This gives the protein CASSQDIGGGSYNEQFF.

The V gene is TRBV5-1, the J gene TRBJ2-7; 15 nucleotides line up with TRBD2. V shed 3 bases and J 5 bases; nucleotides not matched to a gene: 6. In germline, CDR1 is SGHRS, CDR2 YFSETQ. The CDR3 has 16 amino acids. CDR3 sequence (DNA): TGCGCCAGCAGCTGGACTAGCGGGGGGGCCCTGGACGAGCAGTACTTC. Protein sequence: CASSWTSGGALDEQYF.

V is TRBV3-1 (or the pseudogene TRBV3-2) and J is TRBJ1-2; 8 bases are shared with TRBD1. Germline V gene lookup returns CDR1 LGHDT and CDR2 YNNKEL (reference sequence). V was clipped by 0 bases and J by 7 bases; unmatched bases: 10. The CDR3 length is 16 residues. CDR3 region: CASSQDVGAGGIGYTF. For the CDR3, the DNA is TGTGCCAGCAGCCAAGATGTCGGAGCAGGGGGCATTGGCTACACCTTC.

The chain uses TRBV30 and TRBJ1-2, with D uncertain. The CDR3 contains 12 residues. Germline CDR1 GTSNPN, CDR2 SVGIG (reference sequence). CDR3: CACSGANYGYTF. The CDR3 DNA is TGTGCTTGCTCAGGAGCTAACTATGGCTACACCTTC.